The 25 T cell receptor beta chains below were found in one sample sequenced in a study of T-cell memory formation after mild COVID-19. TCRdb re-called the 5' RACE reads through MiXCR, storing one row per CDR3 protein. Among about 340,000 distinct CDR3 sequences listed, about a sixth were seen once. Material: PBMCs or a T cell subset sorted from them (not recorded which). The receptors were gathered from a man in his late teens or twenties who had mild COVID-19 (a few samples of this study predate the infection). Cell type and time point are not known.

This clonotype turned up a few times. The V and J genes are TRBV21-1 and TRBJ2-7; the DNA was not used to check the table's D call, TRBD1. TRBV21-1 is a recognized pseudogene. The CDR3 is 12 residues long. The CDR3 DNA follows: TGTGCCAACCCCCGGAGGTTCTTTGAGCAGTACGTC. Its protein is CANPRRFFEQYV.

The chain has TRBV4-3 and TRBJ2-6; TRBD1 might be the D (6 bases). The germline V and J ends were trimmed by 4 bases and 1 base, with 11 bases remaining between them. Per germline, CDR1 LGHNA and CDR2 YSLEER. This CDR3 has 16 amino acids. For the CDR3, the DNA is TGCGCCAGCAGCCGGACAGAATTTTCTGGGGCCAACGTCCTGACTTTC. Its protein is CASSRTEFSGANVLTF.

This clonotype has at least ten counts. The rearrangement links TRBV19 to TRBJ2-1; D not certain. The CDR3 has 13 amino acids. In germline, CDR1 is LNHDA, CDR2 SQIVND (reference sequence). V was cut by 1 base and J by 4 bases, with 5 bases left in between. CDR3 DNA: TGTGCCAGTAGTATAGGCATATACAATGAGCAGTTCTTC. Translating gives CASSIGIYNEQFF.

The sample holds a few counts of this clonotype. This sequence joins TRBV5-1 and TRBJ1-1; 8 nucleotides align to TRBD1. The CDR3 is 14 amino acids. CDR1 SGHRS and CDR2 YFSETQ come from the germline V gene. Trimming took 4 bases from V and 3 from J; bases not matched to a gene: 5. CDR3 sequence reads: CASSIQGVDTEAFF. CDR3 nucleotides: TGCGCCAGCAGCATACAGGGGGTGGACACTGAAGCTTTCTTT.

In its sample, this clonotype was seen once. This rearrangement joins TRBV5-5 to TRBJ2-1, with a tentative D call TRBD1 (6 bases). There are 14 residues in the CDR3. With 4 bases removed from V and 8 bases from J, the gap between germline ends came to 16 bases. Germline V gene sequence: CDR1 SGHKS, CDR2 YYEKEE (reference sequence). The CDR3: CASSIWDIRDEQFF. The CDR3 bases are TGTGCCAGCAGCATCTGGGACATCCGGGATGAGCAGTTCTTC.

This chain joins TRBV7-2 and TRBJ2-1; D is ambiguous. Per germline, CDR1 SGHTA and CDR2 FQGNSA. There are 11 residues in the CDR3. Trimming shortened V by 5 bases and J by 10 bases, and 9 bases separated the two germline ends. CDR3 in DNA: TGTGCCAGCAGCCGTTCAGGCGAGCAGTTCTTC. It translates to CASSRSGEQFF.

The chain recombines TRBV4-1 with TRBJ2-7, with 9 bases lining up with TRBD1. J lost 7 bases, V lost 1 base, and 11 bases had no gene match. Germline CDR1 reads MGHRA; CDR2 reads YSYEKL. The CDR3 has 16 amino acids. CDR3: CASSQAPPGQGREQYF. The CDR3 coding sequence is TGCGCCAGCAGCCAAGCACCTCCGGGACAGGGTAGAGAGCAGTACTTC.

The chain joins TRBV12-3 or TRBV12-4 to TRBJ2-7; a possible D gene is TRBD2 (6 bases). V lost 2 bases to trimming and J lost 6 bases, with 14 bases between them. This CDR3 region has 14 residues. CDR3 nucleotides: TGTGCCAGCAGTTTACGGCGGGGCCGGTCCGAGCAGTACTTC. Amino acids: CASSLRRGRSEQYF.

This clonotype was seen a handful of times. V usage is TRBV6-5 and J usage is TRBJ1-2, with 7 bases identical to TRBD1. Trimming took 2 bases from V and 2 from J; bases not matched to a gene: 2. The CDR3 is 14 residues long. Germline V gives CDR1 MNHEY, CDR2 SVGAGI. CDR3 DNA: TGTGCCAGCAGTTACGACAGGGCAAACTATGGCTACACCTTC. Its translation: CASSYDRANYGYTF.

This clonotype was recorded a few times. V is TRBV3-1 and J is TRBJ2-1, with D possibly matching TRBD2 (5 bases). CDR1 is LGHDT, CDR2 YNNKEL, per germline (reference sequence). This CDR3 contains 13 residues. The germline V and J ends were trimmed by 0 bases and 9 bases, with 9 bases remaining between them. The CDR3 here is CASSQDPGIEQFF. The CDR3 nucleotides read TGTGCCAGCAGCCAAGATCCGGGAATTGAGCAGTTCTTC.

V and J are TRBV12-3 or TRBV12-4 and TRBJ2-3; a weak D match, TRBD1 (6 bases). The CDR3 sequence is 17 residues long. V lost 5 bases, J lost 6 bases, and 24 bases lay in between. CDR3 amino acids: CASSPKNPGAGRDTQYF. DNA of the CDR3: TGTGCCAGCAGTCCCAAGAACCCAGGGGCTGGGCGGGATACGCAGTATTTT.

V gene TRBV20-1 combines with J gene TRBJ2-5; D perhaps matches TRBD1 (5 bases). The CDR3 is 20 amino acids. V was shortened by 4 bases and J by 5 bases, with 35 bases between the two germline ends. In germline, CDR1 is DFQATT, CDR2 SNEGSKA (reference sequence). CDR3 protein: CSATQLGVRWGKPRRETQYF. DNA for the CDR3: TGCAGTGCTACGCAGCTTGGGGTCAGGTGGGGCAAACCTCGGCGGGAGACCCAGTACTTC.

The J gene is TRBJ1-5, the V gene TRBV7-2; D not resolved. Germline values: CDR1 SGHTA, CDR2 FQGNSA. Trimming cost V 1 base and J 5 bases, with 9 bases left between them. The CDR3 has 14 residues. CDR3 region: CASSLGRGDQPQHF. CDR3 coding DNA: TGTGCCAGCAGCTTAGGGAGAGGCGATCAGCCCCAGCATTTT.

The chain is built from TRBV4-1 and TRBJ2-7; no reliable D call. The CDR3 is made up of 14 amino acids. Germline V gene lookup returns CDR1 MGHRA and CDR2 YSYEKL. Between the trimmed V and J ends, which lost 4 bases and 6 bases, there was a span of 16 bases. DNA of the CDR3: TGCGCCAGCAGCCCCTCAGAAGGGCCCGGCGAGCAGTACTTC. This gives the protein CASSPSEGPGEQYF.

This clonotype was seen more than once but under ten times. This chain uses TRBV7-9 with TRBJ1-4; D might be TRBD1 (5 bases). Germline V gives CDR1 SEHNR, CDR2 FQNEAQ (reference sequence). CDR3 length: 15 amino acids. V gave up 8 bases and J gave up 0 bases, with 13 bases separating them. The CDR3 bases are TGTGCCAGCGGCCGCGGGACGGCAACTAATGAAAAACTGTTTTTT. Translation: CASGRGTATNEKLFF.

This clonotype was detected ten times or more. The rearrangement joins TRBV12-3 or TRBV12-4 to TRBJ2-2, with a possible D match to TRBD1 (6 bases). The germline V and J ends were trimmed by 5 bases and 6 bases, with 16 bases remaining between them. This CDR3 is built from 15 residues. The CDR3 here is CASSLGLAGAGELFF. The CDR3 coding sequence is TGTGCCAGCAGTCTAGGGCTAGCAGGGGCCGGGGAGCTGTTTTTT.

This clonotype came up a few times. The chain is built from TRBV5-1 and TRBJ2-3; possibly TRBD1 for D (5 bases). The CDR3 has 16 residues. Per germline, CDR1 SGHRS and CDR2 YFSETQ. The ends were cut back, 4 bases at V and 2 bases at J, with 17 bases in the middle. The CDR3 nucleotides are TGCGCCAGCAGCCCCGGCGATGGGGCCCTCACAGATACGCAGTATTTT. The encoded protein is CASSPGDGALTDTQYF.

This clonotype was seen ten or more times. As DNA, the CDR3 is TGCGCCAGCAGCCAAGGGGCGTGGGAGCAAACAGATACGCAGTATTTT. This gives the protein CASSQGAWEQTDTQYF. The genes are TRBV4-3 and TRBJ2-3, with D possibly matching TRBD2 (5 bases). Germline CDR1 is LGHNA and CDR2 is YSLEER. The length of the CDR3 is 16 residues. Trimming removed 1 base at V and 3 bases at J, with 14 bases between.

This clonotype has more than one count but fewer than ten. CDR3 in amino acids: CAISEGQGIIREQYF. CDR3 bases: TGTGCCATCAGTGAAGGACAGGGGATAATCCGCGAGCAGTACTTC. The chain recombines TRBV10-3 with TRBJ2-7; TRBD1 matches 9 bases. This CDR3 region has 15 residues. V was clipped by 3 bases and J by 6 bases; unmatched bases: 9. Germline values: CDR1 ENHRY, CDR2 SYGVKD.

This clonotype was seen a few times. The chain has TRBV10-3 and TRBJ1-2; no clear D gene. Deletions cut 9 bases from V and 6 bases from J, with 8 bases between. This CDR3 comprises 10 residues. The germline V gene encodes CDR1 ENHRY and CDR2 SYGVKD. This chain's CDR3 is CAMLGDGYTF. Here the CDR3 DNA reads TGTGCCATGTTGGGAGATGGCTACACCTTC.

This chain joins TRBV12-3 or TRBV12-4 and TRBJ2-1; D is undetermined. The length of the CDR3 is 13 residues. The V end was cut by 2 bases, the J end by 14 bases, with 16 bases between. The CDR3 DNA is TGTGCCAGCAGTTTACTTGTCGGATCGGTGAAGTTCTTC. This codes for CASSLLVGSVKFF.

V gene TRBV7-2 combines with J gene TRBJ1-1; possibly TRBD1 for D (5 bases). Germline loops: CDR1 SGHTA, CDR2 FQGNSA. V shed 2 bases and J shed 5 bases, with 9 bases lying between them. This CDR3 contains 13 residues. The CDR3 region is CASSLYWGTEAFF. In nucleotides, the CDR3 is TGTGCCAGCAGCTTATATTGGGGGACTGAAGCTTTCTTT. Full variable domain (rest looked up from reference TRBV7-2 and TRBJ1-1): GAGVSQSPSNKVTEKGKDVELRCDPISGHTALYWYRQSLGQGLEFLIYFQGNSAPDKSGLPSDRFSAERTGGSVSTLTIQRTQQEDSAVYLCASSLYWGTEAFFGQGTRLTVV.

The table lists this clonotype with a few counts. This chain uses TRBV29-1 with TRBJ2-1, with D unclear. Germline V lookup: CDR1 SQVTM, CDR2 ANQGSEA. The CDR3 covers 14 residues. Trimming shortened V by 0 bases and J by 9 bases, and 15 bases separated the two germline ends. The chain's CDR3 is CSVEEMLVGPEQFF. CDR3 sequence (DNA): TGCAGCGTTGAAGAAATGCTTGTAGGGCCTGAGCAGTTCTTC.

This clonotype was seen only a few times. Relative to the germline gene, one junction end is altered; a read error may explain this. This chain connects TRBV27 to TRBJ2-7; tentatively, D is TRBD1 (6 bases). This CDR3 comprises 10 residues. Germline V gene data show CDR1 as MNHEY and CDR2 as SMNVEV (reference sequence). The CDR3 sequence is CASSLSNRDF. As DNA, the CDR3 is TGTGCCAGCAGTTTATCCAACAGGGACTTC.

This clonotype showed up just a few times. The V call is TRBV7-9, the J call TRBJ2-3, with 8 bases matching TRBD2. V shed 5 bases and J 2 bases; nucleotides not matched to a gene: 6. The CDR3 is 15 amino acids. In germline, CDR1 is SEHNR, CDR2 FQNEAQ (reference sequence). The CDR3 here is CASSPTSGITDTQYF. CDR3 sequence (DNA): TGTGCCAGCAGCCCAACTAGCGGAATCACAGATACGCAGTATTTT.